Listed below are T cell receptor beta chains from one sample, sequenced in a study of neurological immune-mediated disorders. TCRdb called the 5' RACE reads again in MiXCR, with one record for every CDR3 protein. This table holds about 60,000 distinct CDR3 sequences, about 3.3% found once. The sequenced sample was PBMCs. These receptors originate from a woman aged 55-69 years with multiple sclerosis. CDR3s include the opening cysteine and the closing phenylalanine or tryptophan. Each record gives: CDR3 DNA, CDR3 protein, V gene, clone size, J gene, D gene. The D gene is left open where the match is weak. Clone size is not always given. Where it is, it says once, few, many or a class for expanded clones.

DNA: TGTGCCAGCAGCTCGGACAGGGCAAACCCTATGAACACTGAAGCTTTCTTT
CDR3: CASSSDRANPMNTEAFF
V: TRBV5-5
size: many
J: TRBJ1-1
D: TRBD1

DNA: TGCGCCAGCAGCGAGGGACTGCTGAACACCGGGGAGCTGTTTTTT
CDR3: CASSEGLLNTGELFF
V: TRBV5-1
size: many
J: TRBJ2-2
D: -

DNA: TGTGCCAGCAACCCTAGCGGGGGTCTTTACAATGAGCAGTTCTTC
CDR3: CASNPSGGLYNEQFF
V: TRBV7-8
size: many
J: TRBJ2-1
D: TRBD2

DNA: TGTGCCAGCAGGACCTCGACAGGCCACTATGGCTACACCTTC
CDR3: CASRTSTGHYGYTF
V: TRBV28
size: many
J: TRBJ1-2
D: -

DNA: TGCGCCAGCAGCTGGGGACTAGCGGATGTGGATGAGCAGTTCTTC
CDR3: CASSWGLADVDEQFF
V: TRBV5-1
size: many
J: TRBJ2-1
D: TRBD2

DNA: TGTGCCAGCAGTGGGACAGGGGGCACTCAGCCCCAGCATTTT
CDR3: CASSGTGGTQPQHF
V: TRBV6-6
size: many
J: TRBJ1-5
D: TRBD1

DNA: TGTGCCAGCAAACAGGGAGGCGCAGAGACCCAGTACTTC
CDR3: CASKQGGAETQYF
V: TRBV12-3/TRBV12-4
size: many
J: TRBJ2-5
D: -

DNA: TGTGCCAGCTCACCGGACAGGGTTGCTGGAAACACCATATATTTT
CDR3: CASSPDRVAGNTIYF
V: TRBV18
size: many
J: TRBJ1-3
D: TRBD1

DNA: TGCGCCAGCTCGCGGGACTTCTACGCGGCAGATACGCAGTATTTT
CDR3: CASSRDFYAADTQYF
V: TRBV5-1
size: many
J: TRBJ2-3
D: -

DNA: TGTGCCACCAGTGACCCGGGACAGGGGGACAATGAGCAGTTCTTC
CDR3: CATSDPGQGDNEQFF
V: TRBV24-1
size: many
J: TRBJ2-1
D: TRBD1

DNA: TGTGCCAGCTCGCTTAGCGGCCGTCGCACAGATACGCAGTATTTT
CDR3: CASSLSGRRTDTQYF
V: TRBV7-3
size: -
J: TRBJ2-3
D: -

DNA: TGTGCCAGCAGTGACTCCTCCTGGGCCTACGAGCAGTACTTC
CDR3: CASSDSSWAYEQYF
V: TRBV25-1
size: few
J: TRBJ2-7
D: -

DNA: TGTGCCAGCAGCTTCGACCCGCGAGCCGCCGAGACCCAGTACTTC
CDR3: CASSFDPRAAETQYF
V: TRBV7-2
size: once
J: TRBJ2-5
D: -

DNA: TGTGCCATCAGCGAGATTCAGGAGAACACTGAAGCTTTCTTT
CDR3: CAISEIQENTEAFF
V: TRBV10-3
size: few
J: TRBJ1-1
D: -

DNA: TGTGCCAGCTTAGCGGGATCAGGCTACGAGCAGTACTTC
CDR3: CASLAGSGYEQYF
V: TRBV28
size: many
J: TRBJ2-7
D: TRBD2

DNA: TGTGCCAGCAGCGAAGGGACAGGGTCCACTGAAGCTTTCTTT
CDR3: CASSEGTGSTEAFF
V: TRBV7-6
size: many
J: TRBJ1-1
D: TRBD1

DNA: TGCAGTGCTAGAGATTGGCGGGAGGTGGGAGAGACCCAGTACTTC
CDR3: CSARDWREVGETQYF
V: TRBV20-1
size: many
J: TRBJ2-5
D: TRBD2

DNA: TGTGCCAGCAGCAGACAGAACTACGAGCAGTACTTC
CDR3: CASSRQNYEQYF
V: TRBV7-9
size: many
J: TRBJ2-7
D: -

DNA: TGTGCCAGCAGTTCCTCCAGGGGGCGGGGGGGCACTGAAGCTTTCTTT
CDR3: CASSSSRGRGGTEAFF
V: TRBV6-5
size: -
J: TRBJ1-1
D: TRBD1

DNA: TGCAGTGCTAGAGATGGGCAGGGTGACTACGAGCAGTACTTC
CDR3: CSARDGQGDYEQYF
V: TRBV20-1
size: many
J: TRBJ2-7
D: -

DNA: TGCAGTGCTAGAGGGGCGGGAACAGATACGCAGTATTTT
CDR3: CSARGAGTDTQYF
V: TRBV20-1
size: many
J: TRBJ2-3
D: -

DNA: TGTGCCAGCAGCTTTGTGGAATCACCCCTCCACTTT
CDR3: CASSFVESPLHF
V: TRBV7-2
size: many
J: TRBJ1-6
D: -

DNA: TGCGCCAGCAGCTTGGCAGTGACAGGGACCAATGAGCAGTTCTTC
CDR3: CASSLAVTGTNEQFF
V: TRBV5-1
size: many
J: TRBJ2-1
D: TRBD1

DNA: TGCAGTGCTAGGCCCCCGACAGGGGGTAGACGGGAGCAGTACTTC
CDR3: CSARPPTGGRREQYF
V: TRBV20-1
size: many
J: TRBJ2-7
D: TRBD1

DNA: TGCGCCAGCAGCGCTGGCTCCAGGGGGGGTACTGAAGCTTTCTTT
CDR3: CASSAGSRGGTEAFF
V: TRBV5-1
size: many
J: TRBJ1-1
D: TRBD1

DNA: TGTGCCACCGGTCGTATCGGGGGGGACATGGATACGCAGTATTTT
CDR3: CATGRIGGDMDTQYF
V: TRBV6-4
size: many
J: TRBJ2-3
D: TRBD2

DNA: TGTGCCAGCAGTTTCTTTCGGGACAGGCAGAACACTGAAGCTTTCTTT
CDR3: CASSFFRDRQNTEAFF
V: TRBV28
size: many
J: TRBJ1-1
D: TRBD1

DNA: TGTGCCCCCGGTACGCAGTATTTT
CDR3: CAPGTQYF
V: TRBV7-9
size: -
J: TRBJ2-3
D: -

DNA: TGTGCCAGCAGCCCCGAATCTGTGGAGCTGTTTTTT
CDR3: CASSPESVELFF
V: TRBV7-2
size: many
J: TRBJ2-2
D: -

DNA: TGCGCCAGCAGCTTGACCGGACAGAGCAATCAGCCCCAGCATTTT
CDR3: CASSLTGQSNQPQHF
V: TRBV5-1
size: many
J: TRBJ1-5
D: -

DNA: TGTGCCAGCAGCAAAGCGTCGACAGGGGAAGACCAGCCCCAGCATTTT
CDR3: CASSKASTGEDQPQHF
V: TRBV21-1
size: many
J: TRBJ1-5
D: -

DNA: TGCAGTGCTAGAAAAGCTGGGACAGGGGGTTTTGAGCAGTACTTC
CDR3: CSARKAGTGGFEQYF
V: TRBV20-1
size: many
J: TRBJ2-7
D: TRBD1

DNA: TGCAGCCTTGCGGCGAGCACAGATACGCAGTATTTT
CDR3: CSLAASTDTQYF
V: TRBV29-1
size: many
J: TRBJ2-3
D: -

DNA: TGCAGTGCAAGGCCGGGACAGGGAGACTATGGCTACACCTTC
CDR3: CSARPGQGDYGYTF
V: TRBV20-1
size: many
J: TRBJ1-2
D: TRBD1

DNA: TGTGCCAGCAGTCAACGGACCCGCGGGGAGCAGTTCTTC
CDR3: CASSQRTRGEQFF
V: TRBV27
size: many
J: TRBJ2-1
D: -

DNA: TGTGCCAGCAGTGATGGGTTTGAAGAGCAGTACTTC
CDR3: CASSDGFEEQYF
V: TRBV2
size: few
J: TRBJ2-7
D: -

DNA: TGTGCCAGCAGCCAAGATAAGGCCTATGGCTACACCTTC
CDR3: CASSQDKAYGYTF
V: TRBV4-2
size: many
J: TRBJ1-2
D: -

DNA: TGTGCCAGCAGCTCCGGACAGAACAATGAGCAGTTCTTC
CDR3: CASSSGQNNEQFF
V: TRBV28
size: many
J: TRBJ2-1
D: -

DNA: TGTGCCAGCAGCTCTCGGACAGCCCACTCCTACAATGAGCAGTTCTTC
CDR3: CASSSRTAHSYNEQFF
V: TRBV7-2
size: many
J: TRBJ2-1
D: -

DNA: TGTGCCAGCAGTTTACGCCTCTACCTCCCCGGGGAGCACAATGAGCAGTTCTTC
CDR3: CASSLRLYLPGEHNEQFF
V: TRBV27
size: many
J: TRBJ2-1
D: -

DNA: TGCGCCAGCAGCCCTGGGGACACAGATACGCAGTATTTT
CDR3: CASSPGDTDTQYF
V: TRBV5-1
size: many
J: TRBJ2-3
D: -

DNA: TGTGCCAGCGCTAACCCCGCGTGGGGGGATGGCACAGATACGCAGTATTTT
CDR3: CASANPAWGDGTDTQYF
V: TRBV7-8
size: many
J: TRBJ2-3
D: -

DNA: TGTGCCAGCGGCCGACAGGGGGCTGTTGGGGAAGCTTTCTTT
CDR3: CASGRQGAVGEAFF
V: TRBV9
size: many
J: TRBJ1-1
D: TRBD1

DNA: TGTGCCACCAGCAGGGGACTAGCGGGGTTGGCAGATACGCAGTATTTT
CDR3: CATSRGLAGLADTQYF
V: TRBV15
size: many
J: TRBJ2-3
D: TRBD2

DNA: TGCGCCAGCAGCCCTCGGACCTACAATGAGCAGTTCTTC
CDR3: CASSPRTYNEQFF
V: TRBV5-1
size: many
J: TRBJ2-1
D: -

DNA: TGTGCCATCAGGGGGCTAGCGGGATCCTACGAGCAGTACTTC
CDR3: CAIRGLAGSYEQYF
V: TRBV10-3
size: many
J: TRBJ2-7
D: TRBD2

DNA: TGCAGTGCTCAGACGATCAGGGGGCTCTACGAGCAGTACTTC
CDR3: CSAQTIRGLYEQYF
V: TRBV20-1
size: many
J: TRBJ2-7
D: TRBD1

DNA: TGCAGTGCTAGAGATCCCGGGGGAGAGTTCAGCCTCTACGAGCAGTACTTC
CDR3: CSARDPGGEFSLYEQYF
V: TRBV20-1
size: many
J: TRBJ2-7
D: -

DNA: TGTGCCAGCCAGGACAGGGGAATCTATGGCTACACCTTC
CDR3: CASQDRGIYGYTF
V: TRBV25-1
size: many
J: TRBJ1-2
D: TRBD1

DNA: TGTGCCAGCAGTTTATCCGGGACAGGCTCCTACGAGCAGTACTTC
CDR3: CASSLSGTGSYEQYF
V: TRBV27
size: many
J: TRBJ2-7
D: TRBD1

DNA: TGTGCCAGCAGTTACGGTTTGGTCGCTGAAGCTTTCTTT
CDR3: CASSYGLVAEAFF
V: TRBV6-5
size: many
J: TRBJ1-1
D: -

DNA: TGCGCCAGCAGCTTATCCCCGGGACAGGGATTTATAGAAGCTTTCTTT
CDR3: CASSLSPGQGFIEAFF
V: TRBV5-1
size: -
J: TRBJ1-1
D: TRBD1

DNA: TGTGCCATCAGTGAGTCACAATCGGCGAACACCGGGGAGCTGTTTTTT
CDR3: CAISESQSANTGELFF
V: TRBV10-3
size: many
J: TRBJ2-2
D: -